The subject of this entry is one TCR beta chain. The antigen this receptor binds is unknown. Qualities for individual bases were not recorded, and no much larger clone is one base off. The junction shows trimming of 5 bases on V and 9 bases on J, and the gene matches do not reach 13 bases of it. The germline V gene (reference sequence) gives CDR1 as LGHDT and CDR2 as YNNKEL. Including cysteine and phenylalanine, the CDR3 has 15 amino acids. The entry retains the CDR3 DNA only, 45 bases that are in frame from base 1. This sample is part of a study of blood T cell repertoires in COVID-19 (dated by TCRdb to the early 2020s). Looking at the study overall: Samples from collaborators originated in the United States, Italy and Spain and spanned both the acute and convalescent phases of COVID-19. The prospective study material was composed of cDNA or gDNA derived from T cells, B-cell-depleted T cells, or PBMCs. A freely available public database, intended as a resource for researchers studying the immune response to SARS-CoV-2, is where the repertoires were released. Sample metadata almost always included a de-identified subject ID, COVID-19 status, age in years and sex. Where available, HLA class I and class II types were obtained from metadata supplied by the sample provider rather than from assay-based typing. Deeply sampled blood TCRbeta repertoires from subjects exposed to, actively infected with, or recovered from COVID-19 were included in the dataset. The samples were drawn from two sources: the first 160 participants of the ongoing ImmuneRACE study, and 1,000 to 1,500 subjects contributed by 6 global collaborators.

Collaborating institutions collected whole blood in K2EDTA tubes following their own protocols. For TCRbeta analysis, collaborators shipped samples in one of three forms: frozen whole blood, isolated PBMCs, or DNA extracted from either of those sample types. The immunoSEQ Assay, a bias-controlled multiplex PCR, was used to amplify TCRbeta CDR3 regions from genomic DNA. The original methods were these. The number of nucleated cells in each sample was estimated by amplification of reference gene primers within the assay. Sequence reads were collapsed and filtered to measure the absolute abundance of every unique TCRbeta CDR3 rearrangement. Productive Simpson clonality was computed per sample as the square root of Simpson's diversity index over productive rearrangements. The table comes from immuneACCESS by way of TCRdb, which keeps in-frame sequences with V and J called. Part of the clones is missing from these tables; in studies checked, under half for an unresolved V gene and the rest for unknown reasons. Clone size and V and J calls were adopted from that table, with D and trimming inferred from the DNA. For this sample the table gives hundreds of thousands of clones, of which 83% were detected only once. Clones ranked in the top ten supply 7% to 10% of the sample.

The full study reports these points: How much clinical and demographic metadata was included differed by source and by participant, and the metadata was provided uncurated.

This receptor chain uses TRBV3-1 (or the pseudogene TRBV3-2) and TRBJ2-1, with 7 bases matching TRBD2. The receptor comes from a woman in her forties or fifties with acute or convalescent COVID-19. The sequenced material came from peripheral blood. Read as DNA, the sequence is TGTGCCAGCAGCACCGCGGGAGTAGTCCCCTCTGAGCAGTTCTTC. Translated, it reads CASSTAGVVPSEQFF.